What follows are 10 T cell receptor beta chains derived from one specimen sequenced in a study of regulatory T cells in long-lasting Graves disease. To make TCR beta libraries, researchers used iRepertoire HTBI primers and Arm-PCR of CDR3 regions. TCRdb recomputed calls from the multiplex PCR reads with MiXCR, one row per CDR3 protein. There are roughly 450,000 distinct CDR3 sequences in the sample; 22% occur only once, and over 10% lies in the top ten. Time point reported: persistent/refractory GD, antithyroid drugs over 5 years with positive TRAb. From PBMCs, RNA was extracted and then used to make the TCR library. The sample consisted of peripheral blood mononuclear cells (PBMCs), taken when the disease was refractory, from a patient treated with antithyroid drugs. The receptors were sampled from a female donor with Graves disease.

This sequence joins TRBV5-6 and TRBJ1-3, with D possibly matching TRBD1 (5 bases). This CDR3 is built from 16 residues. Germline V gene data show CDR1 as SGHDT and CDR2 as YYEEEE. V shed 1 base and J shed 0 bases, with 11 bases lying between them. Written as DNA, the CDR3 is TGTGCCAGCAGCTTGATTGGGGCCAGCTCTGGAAACACCATATATTTT. As protein: CASSLIGASSGNTIYF. Full variable domain (outside the CDR3, taken from reference TRBV5-6 and TRBJ1-3): DAGVTQSPTHLIKTRGQQVTLRCSPKSGHDTVSWYQQALGQGPQFIFQYYEEEERQRGNFPDRFSGHQFPNYSSELNVNALLLGDSALYLCASSLIGASSGNTIYFGEGSWLTVV.

In this sample, this clonotype turned up many times. The chain carries TRBV28 and TRBJ2-3; 13 bases fit TRBD2. The V gene end was trimmed by 5 bases and the J gene end by 0 bases; junction bases not matched to a gene: 8. Germline CDR1 reads MDHEN; CDR2 reads SYDVKM. The CDR3 has 18 amino acids. CDR3 nucleotide sequence: TGTGCCAGCAGTCTAGGACTAGCGGGGGAGACTAGCACAGATACGCAGTATTTT. The encoded protein is CASSLGLAGETSTDTQYF.

This clonotype came up a few times. This rearrangement joins TRBV28 to TRBJ2-1, with D possibly TRBD2 on 6 matching bases. Trimming cost V 2 bases and J 7 bases, with 12 bases left between them. The CDR3 covers 14 residues. The germline V gene has CDR1 MDHEN and CDR2 SYDVKM. Written as DNA, the CDR3 is TGTGCCAGCAGTTTACGTGGGGGGTGGAATGAGCAGTTCTTC. Its protein is CASSLRGGWNEQFF.

The rearrangement uses TRBV14 and TRBJ1-2; no reliable D call. Germline V CDR1 and CDR2: SGHDN, FVKESK. The CDR3 runs 12 residues. V was cut by 3 bases and J by 3 bases, with 5 bases left in between. In DNA, the CDR3 is TGTGCCAGCAGCCACAACGACTATGGCTACACCTTC. This sequence encodes CASSHNDYGYTF.

The CDR3 region has the DNA TGTGCCAGCAGCCAGAGAGGGTCTGAAGCTTTCTTT. Amino acids: CASSQRGSEAFF. The chain employs TRBV3-1 and TRBJ1-1; D is undetermined. V was pared by 3 bases and J by 6 bases, with 8 bases between. Germline V gives CDR1 LGHDT, CDR2 YNNKEL (reference sequence). The CDR3 extends over 12 amino acids.

This chain uses TRBV19 with TRBJ2-2; D gene unclear. In germline, CDR1 is LNHDA, CDR2 SQIVND (reference sequence). The length of the CDR3 is 15 residues. Trimming cost V 6 bases and J 4 bases, with 15 bases left between them. CDR3 in DNA: TGTGCCAGTAGATTGGACCCCCCAGGCACCGGGGAGCTGTTTTTT. Translating gives CASRLDPPGTGELFF. Full variable domain (outside the CDR3, taken from reference TRBV19 and TRBJ2-2): DGGITQSPKYLFRKEGQNVTLSCEQNLNHDAMYWYRQDPGQGLRLIYYSQIVNDFQKGDIAEGYSVSREKKESFPLTVTSAQKNPTAFYLCASRLDPPGTGELFFGEGSRLTVL.

This clonotype was found a few times. This CDR3 is CASSGLGSSYEQYF. DNA for the CDR3: TGTGCCAGCAGCGGCTTAGGGAGCTCCTACGAGCAGTACTTC. V usage is TRBV9 and J usage is TRBJ2-7; a weak D match, TRBD2 (5 bases). The CDR3 spans 14 residues. Between the trimmed V and J ends, which lost 3 bases and 0 bases, there was a span of 10 bases. Germline lookup yields CDR1 SGDLS and CDR2 YYNGEE.

This sequence joins TRBV9 and TRBJ2-2; the D is unclear. Per germline, CDR1 SGDLS and CDR2 YYNGEE. V shed 4 bases and J shed 8 bases, with 15 bases lying between them. CDR3 length equals 14 residues. CDR3 residues: CASSPNLDGGELFF. The CDR3 DNA reads as TGTGCCAGCAGCCCGAACCTGGACGGGGGGGAGCTGTTTTTT.

There are a few counts of this clonotype. This chain uses TRBV4-1 with TRBJ1-5; D is possibly TRBD1 (5 bases). The V and J ends lost 0 bases and 4 bases respectively, with 10 bases between them. CDR1 and CDR2 from the germline V gene are MGHRA and YSYEKL. The CDR3 loop spans 15 amino acids. This CDR3 reads CASSQEAGGNQPQHF. The CDR3 nucleotides are TGCGCCAGCAGCCAAGAGGCGGGGGGTAATCAGCCCCAGCATTTT.

The V gene is TRBV28, the J gene TRBJ2-5; tentatively, D is TRBD1 (6 bases). The CDR3 is made up of 13 amino acids. Looked up from germline, CDR1 is MDHEN and CDR2 is SYDVKM. Trimming stripped 5 bases from V and 10 bases from J, with 17 bases between. CDR3 sequence reads: CASSHDLQGSQYF. DNA for the CDR3: TGTGCCAGCAGTCATGACCTACAGGGTAGCCAGTACTTC.